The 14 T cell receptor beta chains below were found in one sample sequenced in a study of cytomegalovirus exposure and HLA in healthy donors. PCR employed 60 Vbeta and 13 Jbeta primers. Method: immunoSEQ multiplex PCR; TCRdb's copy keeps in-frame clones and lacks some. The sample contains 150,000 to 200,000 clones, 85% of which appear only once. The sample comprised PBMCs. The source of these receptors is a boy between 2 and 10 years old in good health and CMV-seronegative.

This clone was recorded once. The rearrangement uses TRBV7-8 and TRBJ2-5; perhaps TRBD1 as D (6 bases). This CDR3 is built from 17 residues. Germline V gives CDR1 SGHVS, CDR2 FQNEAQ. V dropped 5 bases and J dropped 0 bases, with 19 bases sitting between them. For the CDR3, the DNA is TGTGCCAGCAGCCAACGGACCCGGACAGTAAACCAAGAGACCCAGTACTTC. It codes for CASSQRTRTVNQETQYF.

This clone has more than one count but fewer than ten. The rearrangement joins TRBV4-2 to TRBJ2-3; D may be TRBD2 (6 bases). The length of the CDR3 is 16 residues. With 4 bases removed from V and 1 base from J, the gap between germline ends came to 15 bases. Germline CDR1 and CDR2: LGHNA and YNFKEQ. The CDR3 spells CASSPQSSAGTDTQYF. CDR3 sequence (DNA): TGTGCCAGCAGCCCCCAATCTAGCGCGGGCACAGATACGCAGTATTTT.

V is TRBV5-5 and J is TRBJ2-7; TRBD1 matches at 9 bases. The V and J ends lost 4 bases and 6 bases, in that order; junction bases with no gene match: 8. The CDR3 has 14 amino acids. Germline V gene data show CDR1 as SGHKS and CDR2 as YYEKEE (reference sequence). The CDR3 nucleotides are TGTGCCAGCAGCCAACGGGACAGGGATAGCGAGCAGTACTTC. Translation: CASSQRDRDSEQYF.

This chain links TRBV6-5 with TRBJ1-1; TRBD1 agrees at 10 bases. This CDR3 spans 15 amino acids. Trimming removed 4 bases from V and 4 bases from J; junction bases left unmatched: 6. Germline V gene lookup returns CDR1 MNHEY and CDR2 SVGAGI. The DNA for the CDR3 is TGTGCCAGCAGTTCCGGGACAGGGGAGGGCACTGAAGCTTTCTTT. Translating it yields CASSSGTGEGTEAFF.

CDR3 bases: TGCGCCAGCAGCTTGGAGACTAGCGGGAGGGATACGCAGTATTTT. The encoded protein is CASSLETSGRDTQYF. This chain links TRBV5-1 with TRBJ2-3, with 13 bases lining up with TRBD2. In germline, CDR1 is SGHRS, CDR2 YFSETQ. The V and J ends lost 0 bases and 6 bases, in that order; junction bases with no gene match: 1. The CDR3 is 15 residues long.

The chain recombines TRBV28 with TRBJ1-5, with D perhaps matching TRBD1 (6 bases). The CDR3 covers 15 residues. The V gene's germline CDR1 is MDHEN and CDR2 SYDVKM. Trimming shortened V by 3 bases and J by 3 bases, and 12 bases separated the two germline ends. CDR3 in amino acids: CASSFIGQNNQPQHF. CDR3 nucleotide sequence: TGTGCCAGCAGTTTTATTGGACAGAACAATCAGCCCCAGCATTTT.

CDR3 loop: CASSGDSDTDTQYF. The CDR3 DNA reads TGTGCCAGCAGCGGGGACTCGGACACAGATACGCAGTATTTT. This chain connects TRBV9 to TRBJ2-3; D is perhaps TRBD2 (6 bases). Per germline, CDR1 SGDLS and CDR2 YYNGEE. Trimming left V 3 bases short and J 2 bases short, with 10 bases between. The CDR3 has 14 residues.

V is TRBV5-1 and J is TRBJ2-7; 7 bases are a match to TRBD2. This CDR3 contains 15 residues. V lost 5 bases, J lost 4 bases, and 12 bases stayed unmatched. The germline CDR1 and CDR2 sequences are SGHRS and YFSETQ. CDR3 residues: CASRGRSSGAYEQYF. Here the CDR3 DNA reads TGCGCCAGCAGGGGGAGGTCTAGCGGTGCGTACGAGCAGTACTTC.

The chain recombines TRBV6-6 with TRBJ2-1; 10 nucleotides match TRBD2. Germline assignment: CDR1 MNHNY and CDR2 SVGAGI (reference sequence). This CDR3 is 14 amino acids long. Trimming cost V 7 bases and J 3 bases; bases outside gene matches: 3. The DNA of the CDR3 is TGTGCCAGCAACAGCGGGAGGGGCTACAATGAGCAGTTCTTC. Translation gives CASNSGRGYNEQFF.

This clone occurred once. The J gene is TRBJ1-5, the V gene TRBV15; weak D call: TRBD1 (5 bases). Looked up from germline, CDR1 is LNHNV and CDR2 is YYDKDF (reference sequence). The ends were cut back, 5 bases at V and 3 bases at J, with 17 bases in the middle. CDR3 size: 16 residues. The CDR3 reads CATSSHRWHLNQPQHF. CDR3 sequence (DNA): TGTGCCACCAGCTCCCACAGGTGGCACCTCAATCAGCCCCAGCATTTT.

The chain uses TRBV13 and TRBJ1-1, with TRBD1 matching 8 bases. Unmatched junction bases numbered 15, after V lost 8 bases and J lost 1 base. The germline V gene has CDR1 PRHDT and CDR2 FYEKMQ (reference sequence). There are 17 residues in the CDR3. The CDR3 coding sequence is TGTGCCAGCGGGGCATTAGGACAGGGACGCGCGAACACTGAAGCTTTCTTT. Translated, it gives CASGALGQGRANTEAFF.

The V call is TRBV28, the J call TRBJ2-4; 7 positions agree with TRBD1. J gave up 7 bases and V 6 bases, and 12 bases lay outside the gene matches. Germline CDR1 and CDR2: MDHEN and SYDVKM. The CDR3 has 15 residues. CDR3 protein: CASRLTGTVKNIQYF. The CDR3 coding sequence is TGTGCCAGCAGGCTTACTGGGACAGTGAAGAACATTCAGTACTTC.

CDR3 nucleotides: TGTGCCAGCAGCTTACACGGGACAGCATTTAGCAATCAGCCCCAGCATTTT. Encoded protein: CASSLHGTAFSNQPQHF. The chain combines TRBV7-2 with TRBJ1-5, with TRBD1 identical over 7 bases. Germline V CDR1 and CDR2: SGHTA, FQGNSA. The V and J ends lost 2 bases and 0 bases, in that order; junction bases with no gene match: 7. CDR3 size: 17 residues.

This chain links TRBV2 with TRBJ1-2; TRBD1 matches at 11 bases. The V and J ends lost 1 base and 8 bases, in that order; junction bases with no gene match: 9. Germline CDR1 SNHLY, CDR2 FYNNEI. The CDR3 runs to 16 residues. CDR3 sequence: CASSEVGTGGEEGYTF. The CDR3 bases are TGTGCCAGCAGTGAAGTCGGGACAGGGGGTGAGGAAGGCTACACCTTC.